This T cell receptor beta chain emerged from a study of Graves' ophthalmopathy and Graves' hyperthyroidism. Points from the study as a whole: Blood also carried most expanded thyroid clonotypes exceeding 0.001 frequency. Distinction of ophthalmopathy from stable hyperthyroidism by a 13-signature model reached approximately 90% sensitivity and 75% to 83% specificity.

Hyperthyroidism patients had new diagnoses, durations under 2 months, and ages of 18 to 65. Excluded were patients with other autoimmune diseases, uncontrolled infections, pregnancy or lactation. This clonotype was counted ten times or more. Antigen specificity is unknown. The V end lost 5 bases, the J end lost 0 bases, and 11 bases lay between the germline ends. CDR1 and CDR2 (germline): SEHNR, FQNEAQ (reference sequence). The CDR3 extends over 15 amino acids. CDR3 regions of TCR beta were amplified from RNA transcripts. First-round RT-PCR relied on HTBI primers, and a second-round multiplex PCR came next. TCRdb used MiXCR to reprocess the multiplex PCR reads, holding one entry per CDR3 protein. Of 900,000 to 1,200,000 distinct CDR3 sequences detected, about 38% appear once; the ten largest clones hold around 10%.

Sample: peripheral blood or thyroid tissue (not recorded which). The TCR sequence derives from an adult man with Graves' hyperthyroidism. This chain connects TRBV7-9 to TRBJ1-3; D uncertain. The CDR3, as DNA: TGTGCCAGCAGCCTGACCGAAAACTCTGGAAACACCATATATTTT. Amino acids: CASSLTENSGNTIYF.